The entry that follows covers one TCR beta chain sequence. Authors' methods: Amplification of reference gene primers was used by the study to estimate nucleated cell counts. Sequencing was performed with immunoSEQ multiplex PCR; in TCRdb, only in-frame clones are kept and a portion is missing. Clonal size and the V and J genes are those of that table, whereas D and trimming came from the DNA. The table includes tens of thousands of clones, about 89% detected once. This CDR3 is 15 amino acids long. Trimming took off 5 bases at V and 4 bases at J, with 17 bases between the two ends. CDR1 is MDHEN and CDR2 is SYDVKM in the germline V gene. These data come from a study of blood T cell repertoires in COVID-19. Study-level information: Samples of COVID-19 (acute and convalescent) were obtained from the United States, Italy and Spain. PBMCs, B-cell-depleted T cells, or T cells were the source of the cDNA or gDNA that made up the material.

The gene calls are TRBV28 and TRBJ1-1, with D maybe TRBD1 (5 bases). Sequencing was carried out using peripheral blood. This TCR was recovered from a man aged 50-60 years with active COVID-19. CDR3 sequence reads: CASSPGGVEATEAFF. For the CDR3, the DNA is TGTGCCAGCAGTCCCGGGGGGGTGGAGGCCACTGAAGCTTTCTTT.